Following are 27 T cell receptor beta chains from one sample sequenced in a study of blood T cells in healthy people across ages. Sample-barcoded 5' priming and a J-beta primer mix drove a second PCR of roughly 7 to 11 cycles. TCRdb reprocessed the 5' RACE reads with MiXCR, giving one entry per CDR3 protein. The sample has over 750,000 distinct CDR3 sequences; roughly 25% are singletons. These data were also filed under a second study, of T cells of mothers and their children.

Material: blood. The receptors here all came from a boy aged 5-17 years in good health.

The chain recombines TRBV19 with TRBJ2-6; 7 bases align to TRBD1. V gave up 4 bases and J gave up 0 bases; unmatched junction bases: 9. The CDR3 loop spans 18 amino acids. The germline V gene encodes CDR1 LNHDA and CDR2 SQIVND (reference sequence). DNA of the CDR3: TGTGCCAGTAGTACTTTGACAGGGTACTACTCTGGGGCCAACGTCCTGACTTTC. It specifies CASSTLTGYYSGANVLTF.

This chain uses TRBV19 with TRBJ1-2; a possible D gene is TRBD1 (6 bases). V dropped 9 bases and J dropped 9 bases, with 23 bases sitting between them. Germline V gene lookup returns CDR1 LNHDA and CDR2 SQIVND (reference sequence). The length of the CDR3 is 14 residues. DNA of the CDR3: TGTGCCAGCCTCGATCCGGACAGCTTGACTCGCTACACCTTC. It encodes CASLDPDSLTRYTF.

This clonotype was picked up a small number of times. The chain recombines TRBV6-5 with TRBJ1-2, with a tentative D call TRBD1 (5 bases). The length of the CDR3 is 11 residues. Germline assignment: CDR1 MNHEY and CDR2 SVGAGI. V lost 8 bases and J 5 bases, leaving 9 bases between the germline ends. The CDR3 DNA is TGTGCCAGCGGGGGGATTTATGGCTACACCTTC. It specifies CASGGIYGYTF.

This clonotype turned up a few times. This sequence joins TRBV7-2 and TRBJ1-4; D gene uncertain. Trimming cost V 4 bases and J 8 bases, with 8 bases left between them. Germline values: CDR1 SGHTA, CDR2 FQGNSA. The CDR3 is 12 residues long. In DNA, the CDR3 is TGTGCCAGCAGCTGGAATGGGGAAAAACTGTTTTTT. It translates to CASSWNGEKLFF.

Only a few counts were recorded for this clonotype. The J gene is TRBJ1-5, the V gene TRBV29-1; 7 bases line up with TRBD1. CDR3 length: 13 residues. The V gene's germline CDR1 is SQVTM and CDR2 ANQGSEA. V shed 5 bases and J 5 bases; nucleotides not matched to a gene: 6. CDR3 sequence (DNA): TGCAGCGTTTACCGGGACAGCGATCAGCCCCAGCATTTT. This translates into CSVYRDSDQPQHF.

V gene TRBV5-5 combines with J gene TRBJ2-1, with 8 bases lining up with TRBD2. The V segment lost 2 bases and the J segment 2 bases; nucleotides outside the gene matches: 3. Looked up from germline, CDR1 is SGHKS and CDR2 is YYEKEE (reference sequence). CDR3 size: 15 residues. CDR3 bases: TGTGCCAGCAGCTTTACTAGCGGACCCTACAATGAGCAGTTCTTC. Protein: CASSFTSGPYNEQFF.

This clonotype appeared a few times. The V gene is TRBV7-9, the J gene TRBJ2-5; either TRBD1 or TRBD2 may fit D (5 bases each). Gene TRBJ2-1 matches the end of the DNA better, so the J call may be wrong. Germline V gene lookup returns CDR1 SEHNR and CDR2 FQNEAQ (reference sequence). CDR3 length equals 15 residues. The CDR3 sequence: CASSLGDLPYNEQFF. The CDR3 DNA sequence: TGTGCCAGCAGCTTAGGGGACCTCCCGTACAATGAGCAGTTCTTC.

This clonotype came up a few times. CDR3 protein: CSADLSGLQFF. CDR3 sequence (DNA): TGCAGCGCAGACCTCAGCGGACTTCAGTTCTTC. This rearrangement joins TRBV29-1 to TRBJ2-1; D is possibly TRBD2 (5 bases). The CDR3 spans 11 residues. The ends were cut back, 7 bases at V and 13 bases at J, with 17 bases in the middle. The germline gives CDR1 SQVTM, CDR2 ANQGSEA.

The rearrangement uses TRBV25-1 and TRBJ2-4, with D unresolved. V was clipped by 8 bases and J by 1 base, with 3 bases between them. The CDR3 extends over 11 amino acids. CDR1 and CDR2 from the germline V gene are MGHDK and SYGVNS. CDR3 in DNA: TGTGCCAGCGCCGCCAAAAACATTCAGTACTTC. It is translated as CASAAKNIQYF.

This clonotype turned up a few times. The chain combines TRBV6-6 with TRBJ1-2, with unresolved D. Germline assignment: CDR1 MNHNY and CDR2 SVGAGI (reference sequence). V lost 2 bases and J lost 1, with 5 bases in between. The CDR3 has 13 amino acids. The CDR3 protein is CASSYDGNYGYTF. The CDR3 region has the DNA TGTGCCAGCAGTTACGACGGTAACTATGGCTACACCTTC.

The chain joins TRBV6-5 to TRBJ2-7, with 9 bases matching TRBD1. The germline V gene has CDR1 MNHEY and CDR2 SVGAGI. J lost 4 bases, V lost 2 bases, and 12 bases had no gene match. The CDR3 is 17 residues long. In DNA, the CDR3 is TGTGCCAGCAGTTACAAGCTCCCCGGACAGGGGACTTACGAGCAGTACTTC. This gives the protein CASSYKLPGQGTYEQYF.

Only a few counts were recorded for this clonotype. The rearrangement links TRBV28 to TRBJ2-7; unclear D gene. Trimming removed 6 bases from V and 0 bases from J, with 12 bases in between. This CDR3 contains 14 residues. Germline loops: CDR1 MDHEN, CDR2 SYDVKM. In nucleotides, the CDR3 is TGTGCCAGCAGCTCTACCGAGAGCTCCTACGAGCAGTACTTC. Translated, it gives CASSSTESSYEQYF. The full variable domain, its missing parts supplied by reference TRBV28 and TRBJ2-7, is DVKVTQSSRYLVKRTGEKVFLECVQDMDHENMFWYRQDPGLGLRLIYFSYDVKMKEKGDIPEGYSVSREKKERFSLILESASTNQTSMYLCASSSTESSYEQYFGPGTRLTVT.

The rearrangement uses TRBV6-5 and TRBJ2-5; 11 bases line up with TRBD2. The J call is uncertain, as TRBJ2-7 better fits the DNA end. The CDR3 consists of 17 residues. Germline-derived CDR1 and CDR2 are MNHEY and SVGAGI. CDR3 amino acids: CASSSFSGTSGRYEQYF. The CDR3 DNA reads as TGTGCCAGCAGTTCCTTCTCCGGGACTAGCGGCCGCTACGAGCAGTACTTC.

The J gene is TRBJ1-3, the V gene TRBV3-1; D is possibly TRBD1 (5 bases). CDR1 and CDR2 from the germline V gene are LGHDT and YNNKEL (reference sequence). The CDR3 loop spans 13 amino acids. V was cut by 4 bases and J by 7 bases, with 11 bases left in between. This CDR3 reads CASSLEKGNTIYF. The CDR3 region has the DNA TGTGCCAGCAGCCTCGAAAAGGGGAACACCATATATTTT.

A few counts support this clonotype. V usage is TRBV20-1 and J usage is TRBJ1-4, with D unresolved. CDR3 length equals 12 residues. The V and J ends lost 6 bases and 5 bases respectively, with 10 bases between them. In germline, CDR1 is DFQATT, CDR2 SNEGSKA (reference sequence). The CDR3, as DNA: TGCAGTGCGTCGGGCTTAAATGAAAAACTGTTTTTT. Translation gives CSASGLNEKLFF.

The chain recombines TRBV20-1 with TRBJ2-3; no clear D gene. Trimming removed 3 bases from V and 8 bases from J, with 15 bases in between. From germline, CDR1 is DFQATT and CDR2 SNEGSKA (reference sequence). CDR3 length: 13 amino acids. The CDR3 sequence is CSARKFSLSTQYF. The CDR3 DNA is TGCAGTGCTAGGAAGTTTTCACTATCTACGCAGTATTTT.

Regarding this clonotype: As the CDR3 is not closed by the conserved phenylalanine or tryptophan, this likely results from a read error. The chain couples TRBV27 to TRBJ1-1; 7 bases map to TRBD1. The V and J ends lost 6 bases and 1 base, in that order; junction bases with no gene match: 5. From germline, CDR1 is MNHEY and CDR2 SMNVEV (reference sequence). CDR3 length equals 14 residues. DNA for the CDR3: TGTGCCAGCAGCTCGGGACAGCGGAACACTGAAGCTTTCCTT. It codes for CASSSGQRNTEAFL.

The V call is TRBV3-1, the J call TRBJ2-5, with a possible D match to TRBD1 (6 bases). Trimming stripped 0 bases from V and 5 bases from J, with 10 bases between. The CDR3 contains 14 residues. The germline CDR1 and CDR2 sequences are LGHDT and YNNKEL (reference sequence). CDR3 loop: CASSQEAGEETQYF. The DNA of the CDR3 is TGTGCCAGCAGCCAAGAGGCAGGGGAGGAGACCCAGTACTTC.

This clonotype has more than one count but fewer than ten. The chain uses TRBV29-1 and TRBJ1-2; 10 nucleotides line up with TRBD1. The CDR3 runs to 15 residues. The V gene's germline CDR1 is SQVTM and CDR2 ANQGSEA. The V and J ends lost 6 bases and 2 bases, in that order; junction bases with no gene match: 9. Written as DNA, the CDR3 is TGCAGCGTGGACCGGGACAGGGGATTAAACTATGGCTACACCTTC. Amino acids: CSVDRDRGLNYGYTF.

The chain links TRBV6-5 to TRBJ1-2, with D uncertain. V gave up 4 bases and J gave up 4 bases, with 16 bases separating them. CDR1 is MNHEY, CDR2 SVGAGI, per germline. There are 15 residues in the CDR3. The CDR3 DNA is TGTGCCAGCAGTTTTACTACCGTCGACCGCTATGGCTACACCTTC. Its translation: CASSFTTVDRYGYTF.

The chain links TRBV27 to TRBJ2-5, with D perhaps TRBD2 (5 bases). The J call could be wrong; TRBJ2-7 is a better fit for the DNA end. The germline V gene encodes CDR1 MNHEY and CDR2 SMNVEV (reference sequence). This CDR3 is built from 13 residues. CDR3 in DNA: TGTGCCAGCAGTTTTAGGGAGAGGGACGAGCAGTACTTC. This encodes CASSFRERDEQYF.

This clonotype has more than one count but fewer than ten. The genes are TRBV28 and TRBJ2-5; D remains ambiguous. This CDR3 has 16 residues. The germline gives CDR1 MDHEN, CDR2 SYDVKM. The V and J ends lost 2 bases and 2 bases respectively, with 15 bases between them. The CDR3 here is CASSLGVRLSQETQYF. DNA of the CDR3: TGTGCCAGCAGTTTAGGCGTCAGGCTCTCTCAAGAGACCCAGTACTTC.

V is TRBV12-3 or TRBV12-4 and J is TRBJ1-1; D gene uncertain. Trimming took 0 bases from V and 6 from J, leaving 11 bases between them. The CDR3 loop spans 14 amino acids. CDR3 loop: CASSLAHGKAEAFF. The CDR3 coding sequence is TGTGCCAGCAGTTTAGCGCACGGGAAAGCTGAAGCTTTCTTT.

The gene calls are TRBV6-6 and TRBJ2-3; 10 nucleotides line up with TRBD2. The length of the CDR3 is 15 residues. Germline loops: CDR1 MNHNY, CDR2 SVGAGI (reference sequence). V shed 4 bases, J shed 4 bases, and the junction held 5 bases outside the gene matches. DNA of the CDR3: TGTGCCAGCAGTTCATCACTAGCGGGGTCAGATACGCAGTATTTT. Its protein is CASSSSLAGSDTQYF.

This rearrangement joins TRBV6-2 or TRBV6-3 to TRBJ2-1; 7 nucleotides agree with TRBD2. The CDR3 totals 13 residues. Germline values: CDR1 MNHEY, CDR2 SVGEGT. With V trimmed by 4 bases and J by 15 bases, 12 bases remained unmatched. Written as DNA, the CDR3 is TGTGCCAGCAGTTTGGGCCCCGCGGGGGAGTGGTTCTTC. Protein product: CASSLGPAGEWFF.

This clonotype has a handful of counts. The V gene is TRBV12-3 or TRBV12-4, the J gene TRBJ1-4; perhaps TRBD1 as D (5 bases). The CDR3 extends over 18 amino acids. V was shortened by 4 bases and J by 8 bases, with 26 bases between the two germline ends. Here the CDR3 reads CASSSPRRGLRAEEKLFF. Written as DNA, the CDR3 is TGTGCCAGCAGTTCTCCTCGACGGGGGTTGCGAGCAGAAGAAAAACTGTTTTTT.

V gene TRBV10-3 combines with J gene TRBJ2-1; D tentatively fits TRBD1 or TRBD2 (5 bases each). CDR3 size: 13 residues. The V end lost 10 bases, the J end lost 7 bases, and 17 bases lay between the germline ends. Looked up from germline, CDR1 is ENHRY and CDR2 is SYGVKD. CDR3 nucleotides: TGTGCCACCCGGGACGTAGCTGGGAATGAGCAGTTCTTC. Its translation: CATRDVAGNEQFF.